This passage covers 29 T cell receptor beta chains from one sample sequenced in a study of blood T cell repertoires in COVID-19. Repertoires were generated with immunoSEQ multiplex PCR, while TCRdb's copy carries only in-frame clones and drops some. The sample holds under 300,000 clones, about four fifths seen once. Sequencing used peripheral blood. All receptors come from an older man with acute or convalescent COVID-19.

The chain links TRBV27 to TRBJ2-2; 10 bases match TRBD2. V was pared by 5 bases and J by 2 bases, with 5 bases of the junction left unmatched. This CDR3 is built from 16 residues. Germline V gene sequence: CDR1 MNHEY, CDR2 SMNVEV (reference sequence). CDR3: CASSKGLATNTGELFF. The CDR3 nucleotides read TGTGCCAGCAGTAAGGGACTAGCGACTAACACCGGGGAGCTGTTTTTT.

V gene TRBV27 combines with J gene TRBJ2-7, with 9 bases lining up with TRBD1. The CDR3 length is 15 residues. V gave up 5 bases and J gave up 1 base; unmatched junction bases: 6. Germline V lookup: CDR1 MNHEY, CDR2 SMNVEV (reference sequence). CDR3 DNA: TGTGCCAGCAGTAGGACCGGGACAGGGTCCTACGAGCAGTACTTC. Protein sequence: CASSRTGTGSYEQYF.

The chain is built from TRBV7-2 and TRBJ2-1, with TRBD2 matching over 15 bases. V was pared by 1 base and J by 0 bases, with 4 bases of the junction left unmatched. Germline CDR1 and CDR2: SGHTA and FQGNSA. CDR3 length: 19 residues. CDR3 nucleotides: TGTGCCAGCAGCTTAGTCGGGACTAGCGGGGGGAGCTCCTACAATGAGCAGTTCTTC. Amino acid sequence: CASSLVGTSGGSSYNEQFF.

The chain combines TRBV10-2 with TRBJ2-3; 9 nucleotides match TRBD2. Losses at the gene ends were 5 bases for V and 4 bases for J; bases not matched to a gene: 10. The length of the CDR3 is 16 residues. CDR1 and CDR2 (germline): WSHSY, SAAADI. The chain's CDR3 is CASSPDSGGGADTQYF. The DNA for the CDR3 is TGCGCCAGCAGTCCCGATAGCGGGGGTGGGGCAGATACGCAGTATTTT.

The chain uses TRBV20-1 and TRBJ2-5, with 9 bases fitting TRBD2. After removal of 3 bases from V and 5 bases from J, the junction contained 7 bases not matched to a gene. CDR1 is DFQATT, CDR2 SNEGSKA, per germline (reference sequence). This CDR3 is 14 amino acids long. Written as DNA, the CDR3 is TGCAGTGCTAGTGCGGGGACTAGCAGCGAGACCCAGTACTTC. Translating gives CSASAGTSSETQYF.

The chain couples TRBV28 to TRBJ2-2; D is perhaps TRBD1 (6 bases). Per the germline V gene, CDR1 is MDHEN and CDR2 is SYDVKM. There are 16 residues in the CDR3. V was pared by 5 bases and J by 4 bases, with 17 bases between. CDR3 nucleotide sequence: TGTGCCAGCAGTCCGCGATGGGGGCTCGGCACCGGGGAGCTGTTTTTT. Translating gives CASSPRWGLGTGELFF.

The chain recombines TRBV28 with TRBJ1-2, with D tentatively TRBD1 (6 bases). Per the germline V gene, CDR1 is MDHEN and CDR2 is SYDVKM. CDR3 length: 14 amino acids. Trimming stripped 5 bases from V and 4 bases from J, with 14 bases between. The CDR3: CASSGQYQSYGYTF. CDR3 in DNA: TGTGCCAGCAGTGGACAGTATCAGTCCTATGGCTACACCTTC.

The chain joins TRBV20-1 to TRBJ2-3; D gene uncertain. The germline V gene encodes CDR1 DFQATT and CDR2 SNEGSKA (reference sequence). The CDR3 consists of 11 residues. CDR3: CSSRLTDTQYF. The CDR3 DNA reads TGCAGCAGCAGGCTCACAGATACGCAGTATTTT.

In this sample, this clone turned up a few times. The genes are TRBV5-1 and TRBJ2-7; D perhaps matches TRBD1 (6 bases). Per germline, CDR1 SGHRS and CDR2 YFSETQ. V shed 5 bases and J shed 7 bases, with 13 bases lying between them. The CDR3 length is 12 residues. CDR3 nucleotide sequence: TGCGCCAGCAGGAGTACAGGGTTTGAGCAGTACTTC. This encodes CASRSTGFEQYF.

This clone was observed a few times. The chain uses TRBV2 and TRBJ2-7, with 8 bases lining up with TRBD2. Germline V gives CDR1 SNHLY, CDR2 FYNNEI. J was trimmed by 2 bases and V by 3 bases; bases with no gene match: 0. CDR3 length equals 13 residues. As DNA, the CDR3 is TGTGCCAGCAGTGACGGGAGGGCCTACGAGCAGTACTTC. Translated: CASSDGRAYEQYF.

The V call is TRBV30, the J call TRBJ2-5; the D is unclear. Trimming cost V 1 base and J 4 bases, with 4 bases left between them. This CDR3 has 11 amino acids. In germline, CDR1 is GTSNPN, CDR2 SVGIG (reference sequence). For the CDR3, the DNA is TGTGCCTGGAGTGCAGTAGAGACCCAGTACTTC. It translates to CAWSAVETQYF.

V is TRBV28 and J is TRBJ2-7; possible D gene TRBD1, 6 bases. CDR3 size: 14 residues. Germline V gene sequence: CDR1 MDHEN, CDR2 SYDVKM. The V gene lost 3 bases and the J gene lost 4 bases, with 13 bases spanning the gap. Here the CDR3 reads CASSFEGDGYEQYF. CDR3 bases: TGTGCCAGCAGTTTTGAGGGGGACGGGTACGAGCAGTACTTC.

The CDR3 bases are TGCGCCAGCAGCTTGGACGGGGTCTATGGCTACACCTTC. Its translation is CASSLDGVYGYTF. The chain uses TRBV5-1 and TRBJ1-2, with D hard to call. CDR3 length: 13 residues. Trimming pared 0 bases from V and 4 bases from J, leaving 7 bases between. The germline gives CDR1 SGHRS, CDR2 YFSETQ. The complete variable domain, with remaining parts taken from reference TRBV5-1 and TRBJ1-2, reads KAGVTQTPRYLIKTRGQQVTLSCSPISGHRSVSWYQQTPGQGLQFLFEYFSETQRNKGNFPGRFSGRQFSNSRSEMNVSTLELGDSALYLCASSLDGVYGYTFGSGTRLTVV.

The chain's CDR3 is CASRDYRVGDTEAFF. In nucleotides, the CDR3 is TGTGCCAGCAGAGATTACAGGGTTGGGGACACTGAAGCTTTCTTT. The rearrangement uses TRBV28 and TRBJ1-1; tentative D call: TRBD1 (6 bases). CDR1 and CDR2 (germline): MDHEN, SYDVKM. Between the trimmed V and J ends, which lost 6 bases and 3 bases, there was a span of 17 bases. This CDR3 comprises 15 residues.

This chain uses TRBV19 with TRBJ2-5, with D possibly TRBD1 on 6 matching bases. The CDR3 consists of 14 residues. Trimming stripped 5 bases from V and 5 bases from J, with 15 bases between. The germline CDR1 and CDR2 sequences are LNHDA and SQIVND (reference sequence). For the CDR3, the DNA is TGTGCCAGTAGTCCCCAGGGGATGGTGGAGACCCAGTACTTC. Translated, it gives CASSPQGMVETQYF.

The chain joins TRBV19 to TRBJ2-7; 8 bases fit TRBD1. Per the germline V gene, CDR1 is LNHDA and CDR2 is SQIVND (reference sequence). This CDR3 spans 15 amino acids. V dropped 4 bases and J dropped 3; count of bases not matched to a gene: 8. The CDR3 DNA follows: TGTGCCAGTAGTACCACAGGGGGACCCCTCTACGAGCAGTACTTC. Amino acid sequence: CASSTTGGPLYEQYF. Together with reference TRBV19 and TRBJ2-7, the CDR3 gives the full variable domain: DGGITQSPKYLFRKEGQNVTLSCEQNLNHDAMYWYRQDPGQGLRLIYYSQIVNDFQKGDIAEGYSVSREKKESFPLTVTSAQKNPTAFYLCASSTTGGPLYEQYFGPGTRLTVT.

CDR3 in DNA: TGCGCCAGCAGCGGAGGAACCGGCTCCTACAATGAGCAGTTCTTC. Amino acid sequence: CASSGGTGSYNEQFF. The chain joins TRBV5-1 to TRBJ2-1, with D maybe TRBD2 (5 bases). Germline V gene lookup returns CDR1 SGHRS and CDR2 YFSETQ. V was trimmed by 4 bases and J by 0 bases, leaving 11 bases between them. The CDR3 runs 15 residues.

This sequence joins TRBV7-9 and TRBJ2-7; maybe TRBD2 (6 bases). V lost 1 base and J 2 bases, leaving 9 bases between the germline ends. Germline-derived CDR1 and CDR2 are SEHNR and FQNEAQ (reference sequence). This CDR3 is built from 14 residues. Here the CDR3 reads CASSLELAPYEQYF. The DNA of the CDR3 is TGTGCCAGCAGCTTAGAACTAGCCCCCTACGAGCAGTACTTC.

The chain has TRBV2 and TRBJ1-1; TRBD1 matches 8 bases. This CDR3 is built from 14 residues. With V trimmed by 5 bases and J by 3 bases, 5 bases remained unmatched. From germline, CDR1 is SNHLY and CDR2 FYNNEI. This CDR3 is CASSIRTGYTEAFF. Written as DNA, the CDR3 is TGTGCCAGCAGTATCCGGACAGGGTACACTGAAGCTTTCTTT.

The gene calls are TRBV9 and TRBJ2-5; D unresolved. Germline V CDR1 and CDR2: SGDLS, YYNGEE. The length of the CDR3 is 12 residues. Trimming removed 3 bases at V and 2 bases at J, with 5 bases between. CDR3 DNA: TGTGCCAGCAGCGCCAATCAAGAGACCCAGTACTTC. This codes for CASSANQETQYF.

The chain recombines TRBV3-1 (or the pseudogene TRBV3-2) with TRBJ2-7, with D tentatively TRBD1 (5 bases). CDR3 size: 14 residues. Germline-derived CDR1 and CDR2 are LGHDT and YNNKEL (reference sequence). V lost 4 bases and J lost 0, with 10 bases in between. The DNA of the CDR3 is TGTGCCAGCAGCCCCCGACAGAGCTCCTACGAGCAGTACTTC. Its translation is CASSPRQSSYEQYF.

The CDR3, as DNA: TGCGCCAGCAGCTGGAGGGCAGGGGGGCAAGAGACCCAGTACTTC. Amino acids: CASSWRAGGQETQYF. The chain joins TRBV5-1 to TRBJ2-5, with a possible D match to TRBD1 (7 bases). CDR1 is SGHRS and CDR2 is YFSETQ in the germline V gene. This CDR3 has 15 amino acids. The V and J ends lost 3 bases and 2 bases respectively, with 14 bases between them.

The V gene is TRBV21-1, the J gene TRBJ2-7; TRBD2 is the table's D call and was not checked against the DNA. TRBV21-1 is shown as a pseudogene. The CDR3 is 19 amino acids. The CDR3 spells CASNPRGIFRDPSFYEQYF. CDR3 nucleotide sequence: TGTGCCAGCAACCCCCGCGGGATATTCCGGGACCCCTCTTTCTACGAGCAGTACTTC.

The CDR3 sequence is CASSLPNYGYTF. CDR3 DNA sequence: TGTGCCAGCAGTTTACCGAACTATGGCTACACCTTC. This rearrangement joins TRBV28 to TRBJ1-2, with D unresolved. Germline V gene lookup returns CDR1 MDHEN and CDR2 SYDVKM. CDR3 length equals 12 residues. With 2 bases removed from V and 2 bases from J, the gap between germline ends came to 3 bases.

The gene calls are TRBV30 and TRBJ2-7, with D perhaps TRBD2 (6 bases). CDR1 GTSNPN and CDR2 SVGIG come from the germline V gene (reference sequence). V gave up 7 bases and J gave up 0 bases, with 16 bases separating them. The CDR3 contains 14 residues. This CDR3 is CASIKEGSSYEQYF. In DNA form, the CDR3 reads TGTGCCTCCATCAAGGAGGGGAGCTCCTACGAGCAGTACTTC.

V usage is TRBV7-2 and J usage is TRBJ1-2; 10 bases line up with TRBD1. Germline V CDR1 and CDR2: SGHTA, FQGNSA. J was trimmed by 10 bases and V by 2 bases; bases with no gene match: 4. The CDR3 has 13 residues. This chain's CDR3 is CASSLWDRGHYTF. In DNA, the CDR3 is TGTGCCAGCAGCTTATGGGACAGGGGCCACTACACCTTC.

This rearrangement joins TRBV28 to TRBJ2-1, with 8 bases lining up with TRBD2. From germline, CDR1 is MDHEN and CDR2 SYDVKM. Trimming at V came to 2 bases and at J to 6 bases, leaving 9 bases not matched to a gene. The CDR3 is made up of 16 amino acids. The CDR3: CASSLGFSGGRNEQFF. For the CDR3, the DNA is TGTGCCAGCAGTTTAGGATTTTCGGGGGGGCGCAATGAGCAGTTCTTC.

The chain combines TRBV10-3 with TRBJ2-3; no firm D call. The V gene's germline CDR1 is ENHRY and CDR2 SYGVKD. The CDR3 extends over 16 amino acids. V lost 3 bases, J lost 0 bases, and 13 bases lay in between. CDR3: CAISELAELSTDTQYF. CDR3 nucleotide sequence: TGTGCCATCAGTGAATTAGCCGAACTTAGCACAGATACGCAGTATTTT.

This chain joins TRBV5-4 and TRBJ2-1; 7 bases map to TRBD2. CDR1 is SGHNT, CDR2 YYREEE, per germline (reference sequence). V was pared by 3 bases and J by 5 bases, with 11 bases of the junction left unmatched. The CDR3 runs 16 residues. This CDR3 reads CASSSGGLADNNEQFF. The DNA of the CDR3 is TGTGCCAGCAGCTCAGGAGGTCTAGCGGACAACAATGAGCAGTTCTTC.